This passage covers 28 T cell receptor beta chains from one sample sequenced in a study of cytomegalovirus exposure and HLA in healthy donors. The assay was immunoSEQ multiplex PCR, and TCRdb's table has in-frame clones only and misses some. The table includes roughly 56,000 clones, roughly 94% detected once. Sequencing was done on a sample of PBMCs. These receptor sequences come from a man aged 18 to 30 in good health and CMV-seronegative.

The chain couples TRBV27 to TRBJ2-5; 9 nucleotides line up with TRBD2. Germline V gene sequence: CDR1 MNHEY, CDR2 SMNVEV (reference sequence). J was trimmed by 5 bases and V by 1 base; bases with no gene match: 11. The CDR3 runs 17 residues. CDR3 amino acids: CASSLFGSGSIGETQYF. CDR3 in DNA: TGTGCCAGCAGTTTATTTGGTAGCGGGAGTATAGGGGAGACCCAGTACTTC.

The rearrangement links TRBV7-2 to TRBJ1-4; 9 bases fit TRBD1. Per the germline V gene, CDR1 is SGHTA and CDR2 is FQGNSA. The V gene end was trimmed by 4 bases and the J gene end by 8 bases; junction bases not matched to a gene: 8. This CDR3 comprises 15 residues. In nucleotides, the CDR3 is TGTGCCAGCAGCTCCACCGGGACAGGGAACGAAAAACTGTTTTTT. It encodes CASSSTGTGNEKLFF.

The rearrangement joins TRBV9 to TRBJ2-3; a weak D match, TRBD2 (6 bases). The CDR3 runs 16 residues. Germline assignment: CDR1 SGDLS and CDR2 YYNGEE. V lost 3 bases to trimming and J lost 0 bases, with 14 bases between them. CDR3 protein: CASSATGTPSTDTQYF. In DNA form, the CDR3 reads TGTGCCAGCAGCGCCACCGGGACTCCCAGCACAGATACGCAGTATTTT. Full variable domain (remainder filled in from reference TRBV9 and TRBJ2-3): DSGVTQTPKHLITATGQRVTLRCSPRSGDLSVYWYQQSLDQGLQFLIQYYNGEERAKGNILERFSAQQFPDLHSELNLSSLELGDSALYFCASSATGTPSTDTQYFGPGTRLTVL.

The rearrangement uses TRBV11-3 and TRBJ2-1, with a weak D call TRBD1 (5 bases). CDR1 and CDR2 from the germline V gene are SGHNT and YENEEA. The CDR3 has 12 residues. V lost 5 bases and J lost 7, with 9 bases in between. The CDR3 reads CASSAQGNEQFF. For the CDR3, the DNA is TGTGCCAGCAGCGCCCAGGGTAATGAGCAGTTCTTC. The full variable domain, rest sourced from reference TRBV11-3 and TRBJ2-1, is EAGVVQSPRYKIIEKKQPVAFWCNPISGHNTLYWYLQNLGQGPELLIRYENEEAVDDSQLPKDRFSAERLKGVDSTLKIQPAELGDSAVYLCASSAQGNEQFFGPGTRLTVL.

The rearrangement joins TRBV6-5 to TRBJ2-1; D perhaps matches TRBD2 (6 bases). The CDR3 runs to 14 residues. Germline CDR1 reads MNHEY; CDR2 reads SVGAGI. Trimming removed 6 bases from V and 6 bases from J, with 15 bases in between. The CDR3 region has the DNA TGTGCCAGCAGCCGGGACTTAAACCGCAATGAGCAGTTCTTC. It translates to CASSRDLNRNEQFF.

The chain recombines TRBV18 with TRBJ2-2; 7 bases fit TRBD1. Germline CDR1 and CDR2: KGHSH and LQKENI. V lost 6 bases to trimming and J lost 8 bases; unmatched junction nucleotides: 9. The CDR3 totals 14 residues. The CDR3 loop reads CASSPTGSIGELFF. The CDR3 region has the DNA TGTGCCAGCTCCCCGACAGGGAGTATAGGGGAGCTGTTTTTT.

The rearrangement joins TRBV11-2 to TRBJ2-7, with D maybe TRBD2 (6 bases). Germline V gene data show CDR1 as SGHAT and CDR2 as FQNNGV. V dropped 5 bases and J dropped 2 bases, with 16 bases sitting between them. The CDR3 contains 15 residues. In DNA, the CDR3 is TGTGCCAGCAGCCCTGTCAGGAGGGGAACCTACGAGCAGTACTTC. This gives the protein CASSPVRRGTYEQYF.

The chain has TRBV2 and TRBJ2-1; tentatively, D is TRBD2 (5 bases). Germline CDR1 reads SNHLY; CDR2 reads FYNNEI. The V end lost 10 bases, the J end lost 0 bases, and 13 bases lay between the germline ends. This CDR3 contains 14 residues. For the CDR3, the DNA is TGTGCCATCGCTAAGGGAGTCTCCTACAATGAGCAGTTCTTC. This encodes CAIAKGVSYNEQFF.

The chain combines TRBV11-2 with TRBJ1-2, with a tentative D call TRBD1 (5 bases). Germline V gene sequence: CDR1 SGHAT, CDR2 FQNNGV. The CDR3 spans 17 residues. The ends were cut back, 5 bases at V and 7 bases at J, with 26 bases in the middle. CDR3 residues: CASSPIGAKESVGGYTF. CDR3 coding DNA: TGTGCCAGCAGCCCGATAGGGGCCAAGGAGTCCGTCGGTGGCTACACCTTC.

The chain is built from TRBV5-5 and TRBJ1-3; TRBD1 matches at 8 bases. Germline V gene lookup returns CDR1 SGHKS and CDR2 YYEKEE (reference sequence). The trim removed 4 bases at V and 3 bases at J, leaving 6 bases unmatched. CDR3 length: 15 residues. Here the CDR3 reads CASSPGQGLGNTIYF. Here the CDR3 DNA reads TGTGCCAGCAGCCCAGGACAGGGCCTTGGAAACACCATATATTTT.

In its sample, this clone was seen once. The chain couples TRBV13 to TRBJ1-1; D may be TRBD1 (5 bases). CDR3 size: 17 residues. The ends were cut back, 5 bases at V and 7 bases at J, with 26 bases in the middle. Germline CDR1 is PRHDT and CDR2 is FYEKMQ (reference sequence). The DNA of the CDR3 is TGTGCCAGCAGCCCGAACCGGGGACTAGTCCTAAGGAGTGAAGCTTTCTTT. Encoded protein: CASSPNRGLVLRSEAFF.

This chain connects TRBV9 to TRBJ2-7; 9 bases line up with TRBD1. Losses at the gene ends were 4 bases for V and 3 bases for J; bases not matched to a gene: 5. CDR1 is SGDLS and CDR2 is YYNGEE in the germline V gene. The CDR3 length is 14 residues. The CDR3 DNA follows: TGTGCCAGCAGCCGAGGGGGACAGGGCTACGAGCAGTACTTC. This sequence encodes CASSRGGQGYEQYF. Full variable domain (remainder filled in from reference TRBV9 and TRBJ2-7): DSGVTQTPKHLITATGQRVTLRCSPRSGDLSVYWYQQSLDQGLQFLIQYYNGEERAKGNILERFSAQQFPDLHSELNLSSLELGDSALYFCASSRGGQGYEQYFGPGTRLTVT.

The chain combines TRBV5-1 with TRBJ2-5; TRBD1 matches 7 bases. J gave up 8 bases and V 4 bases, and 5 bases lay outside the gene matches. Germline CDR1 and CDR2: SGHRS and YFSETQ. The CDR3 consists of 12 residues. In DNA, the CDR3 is TGCGCCAGCAGCGGGGACAGACAAACCCAGTACTTC. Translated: CASSGDRQTQYF.

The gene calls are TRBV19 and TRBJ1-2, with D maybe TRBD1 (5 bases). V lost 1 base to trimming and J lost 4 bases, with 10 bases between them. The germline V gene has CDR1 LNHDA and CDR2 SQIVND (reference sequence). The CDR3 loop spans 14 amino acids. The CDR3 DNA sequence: TGTGCCAGTAGTATAGCAGGGCAGGGCTATGGCTACACCTTC. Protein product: CASSIAGQGYGYTF. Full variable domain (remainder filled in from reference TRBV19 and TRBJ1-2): DGGITQSPKYLFRKEGQNVTLSCEQNLNHDAMYWYRQDPGQGLRLIYYSQIVNDFQKGDIAEGYSVSREKKESFPLTVTSAQKNPTAFYLCASSIAGQGYGYTFGSGTRLTVV.

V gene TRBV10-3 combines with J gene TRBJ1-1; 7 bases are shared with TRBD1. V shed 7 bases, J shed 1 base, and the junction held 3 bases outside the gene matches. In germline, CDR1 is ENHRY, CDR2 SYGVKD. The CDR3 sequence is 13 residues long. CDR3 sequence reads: CAITRDRNTEAFF. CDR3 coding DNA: TGTGCCATCACCAGGGACAGGAACACTGAAGCTTTCTTT.

CDR3 DNA: TGTGCCAGCAGCGTAAACCGCGCTGAAGCTTTCTTT. Protein sequence: CASSVNRAEAFF. The V gene is TRBV5-4, the J gene TRBJ1-1, with D unclear. CDR1 is SGHNT and CDR2 is YYREEE in the germline V gene (reference sequence). The CDR3 is 12 amino acids. Trimming cost V 4 bases and J 6 bases, with 10 bases left between them.

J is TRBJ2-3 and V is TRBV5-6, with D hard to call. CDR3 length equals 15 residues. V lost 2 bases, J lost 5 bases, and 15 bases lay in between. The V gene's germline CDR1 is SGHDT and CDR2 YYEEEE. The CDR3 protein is CASSFFWARQDTQYF. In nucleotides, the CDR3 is TGTGCCAGCAGCTTCTTCTGGGCCCGACAAGATACGCAGTATTTT.

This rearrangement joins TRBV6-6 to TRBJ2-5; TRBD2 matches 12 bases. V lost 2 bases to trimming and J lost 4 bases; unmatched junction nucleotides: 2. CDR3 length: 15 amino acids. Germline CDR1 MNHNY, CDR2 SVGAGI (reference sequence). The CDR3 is CASSYPGLAGETQYF. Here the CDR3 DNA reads TGTGCCAGCAGTTACCCGGGACTAGCGGGAGAGACCCAGTACTTC.

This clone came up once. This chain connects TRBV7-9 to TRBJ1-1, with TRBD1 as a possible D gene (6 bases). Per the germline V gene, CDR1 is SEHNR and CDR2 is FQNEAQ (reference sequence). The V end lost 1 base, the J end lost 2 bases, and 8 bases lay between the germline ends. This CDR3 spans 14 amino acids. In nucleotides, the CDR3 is TGTGCCAGCAGCTTAGAACAGGGAAACACTGAAGCTTTCTTT. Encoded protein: CASSLEQGNTEAFF. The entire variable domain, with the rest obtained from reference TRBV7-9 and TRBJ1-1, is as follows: DTGVSQNPRHKITKRGQNVTFRCDPISEHNRLYWYRQTLGQGPEFLTYFQNEAQLEKSRLLSDRFSAERPKGSFSTLEIQRTEQGDSAMYLCASSLEQGNTEAFFGQGTRLTVV.

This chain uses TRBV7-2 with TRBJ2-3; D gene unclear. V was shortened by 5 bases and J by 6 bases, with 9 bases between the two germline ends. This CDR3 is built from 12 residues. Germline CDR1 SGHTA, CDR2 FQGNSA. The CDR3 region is CASSPSGDTQYF. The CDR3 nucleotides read TGTGCCAGCAGCCCATCCGGGGATACGCAGTATTTT.

CDR3 loop: CASSIGGRGINIQYF. The CDR3 DNA follows: TGTGCCAGTAGTATAGGAGGGAGGGGGATAAACATTCAGTACTTC. This chain connects TRBV19 to TRBJ2-4, with a weak D call TRBD2 (7 bases). Germline V lookup: CDR1 LNHDA, CDR2 SQIVND (reference sequence). V lost 1 base, J lost 6 bases, and 13 bases lay in between. This CDR3 region has 15 residues.

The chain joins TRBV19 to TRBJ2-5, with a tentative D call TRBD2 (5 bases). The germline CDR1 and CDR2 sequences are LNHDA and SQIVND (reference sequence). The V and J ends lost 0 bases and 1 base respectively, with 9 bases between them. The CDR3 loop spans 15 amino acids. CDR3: CASSIEGGPQETQYF. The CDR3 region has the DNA TGTGCCAGTAGTATAGAAGGAGGACCCCAAGAGACCCAGTACTTC.

CDR3: CASSTQGGTEAFF. CDR3 DNA: TGTGCCAGTAGTACACAGGGGGGAACTGAAGCTTTCTTT. The V gene is TRBV19, the J gene TRBJ1-1, with 8 bases lining up with TRBD1. The J segment lost 5 bases and the V segment lost 4 bases, leaving 3 bases of the junction unmatched. The CDR3 consists of 13 residues. CDR1 LNHDA and CDR2 SQIVND come from the germline V gene (reference sequence).

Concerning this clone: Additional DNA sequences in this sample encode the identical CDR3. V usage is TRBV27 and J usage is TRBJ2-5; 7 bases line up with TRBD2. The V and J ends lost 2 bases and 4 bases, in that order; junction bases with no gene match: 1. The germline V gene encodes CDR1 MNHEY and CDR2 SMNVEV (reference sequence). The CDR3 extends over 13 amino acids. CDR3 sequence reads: CASSLREGETQYF. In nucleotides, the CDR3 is TGTGCCAGCAGTTTAAGGGAGGGAGAGACCCAGTACTTC.

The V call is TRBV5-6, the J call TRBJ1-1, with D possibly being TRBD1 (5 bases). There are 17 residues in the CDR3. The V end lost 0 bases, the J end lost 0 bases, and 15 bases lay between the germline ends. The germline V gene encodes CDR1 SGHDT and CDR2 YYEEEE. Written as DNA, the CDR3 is TGTGCCAGCAGCTTGGAGTGGTCAGGGCCCATGAACACTGAAGCTTTCTTT. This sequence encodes CASSLEWSGPMNTEAFF.

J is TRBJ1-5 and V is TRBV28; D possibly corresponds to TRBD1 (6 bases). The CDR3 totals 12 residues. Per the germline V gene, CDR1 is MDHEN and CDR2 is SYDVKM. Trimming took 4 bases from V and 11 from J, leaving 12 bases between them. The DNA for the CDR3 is TGTGCCAGCAGTTCCAGGGGTTTGGCCCAGCATTTT. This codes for CASSSRGLAQHF.

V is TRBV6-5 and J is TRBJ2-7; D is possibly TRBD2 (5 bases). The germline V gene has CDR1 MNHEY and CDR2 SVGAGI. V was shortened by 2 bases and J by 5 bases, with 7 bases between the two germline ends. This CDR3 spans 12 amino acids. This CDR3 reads CASSYEGDEQYF. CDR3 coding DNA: TGTGCCAGCAGTTACGAGGGCGACGAGCAGTACTTC.

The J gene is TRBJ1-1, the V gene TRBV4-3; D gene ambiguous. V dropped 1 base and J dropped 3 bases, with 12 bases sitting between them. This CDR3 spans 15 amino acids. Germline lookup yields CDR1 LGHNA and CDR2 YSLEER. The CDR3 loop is CASSQVPGIDTEAFF. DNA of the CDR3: TGCGCCAGCAGCCAAGTTCCGGGTATTGACACTGAAGCTTTCTTT.